The next 12 T cell receptor beta chains were all read from a single sample in a study of metastatic and nonmetastatic thyroid tumors. TCRdb ran MiXCR on the PCR reads. The sample yields 19,000 or so clones, approximately 30% seen once. All patients were treatment-naive before thyroid surgery. What was sequenced was blood. These receptor sequences come from a female donor with papillary thyroid cancer or a benign thyroid nodule (not recorded which). Some clones in this sample may be carry-over from other donors' samples.

The chain is built from TRBV25-1 and TRBJ1-2, with unresolved D. CDR3 length: 13 amino acids. CDR1 is MGHDK, CDR2 SYGVNS, per germline. V dropped 6 bases and J dropped 5 bases, with 13 bases sitting between them. The CDR3 nucleotides are TGTGCCAGCAGCCACCGGGTGTCGTATGGCTACACCTTC. Its protein product is CASSHRVSYGYTF.

This clone rates as medium-sized (0.01 to 0.1%). V and J are TRBV19 and TRBJ1-6, with unresolved D. Trimming pared 10 bases from V and 7 bases from J, leaving 14 bases between. Looked up from germline, CDR1 is LNHDA and CDR2 is SQIVND (reference sequence). The CDR3 extends over 13 amino acids. The CDR3 nucleotides read TGTGCCACTACGGCGGGGAGGAATTCACCCCTCCACTTT. As protein: CATTAGRNSPLHF.

As concerns this clone: Germline and junction disagree at one end, which may indicate a read error. The chain has TRBV9 and TRBJ2-7; the D is unclear. The CDR3 sequence is 13 residues long. Germline V gene sequence: CDR1 SGDLS, CDR2 YYNGEE. CDR3 in DNA: TGTTCCAGCAGCGTAGACTCAACCTACGAGCAGTACTTC. It translates to CSSSVDSTYEQYF.

The chain joins TRBV6-5 to TRBJ2-7, with 7 nucleotides matching TRBD2. V was clipped by 6 bases and J by 1 base; unmatched bases: 15. The CDR3 is 17 amino acids. The V gene's germline CDR1 is MNHEY and CDR2 SVGAGI. For the CDR3, the DNA is TGTGCCAGCAGCCAGGACCCGAGCGGGGTGGGGTCCTACGAGCAGTACTTC. It yields the protein CASSQDPSGVGSYEQYF.

This clone was picked up many times. This chain joins TRBV30 and TRBJ1-2; perhaps TRBD1 as D (5 bases). The V gene lost 3 bases and the J gene lost 4 bases, with 21 bases spanning the gap. The CDR3 has 16 amino acids. Germline values: CDR1 GTSNPN, CDR2 SVGIG (reference sequence). The DNA of the CDR3 is TGTGCCTGGAGCCTTCCTGGACACGCCGCATTCTATGGCTACACCTTC. Translated: CAWSLPGHAAFYGYTF. Full variable domain (missing parts from reference TRBV30 and TRBJ1-2): SQTIHQWPATLVQPVGSPLSLECTVEGTSNPNLYWYRQAAGRGLQLLFYSVGIGQISSEVPQNLSASRPQDRQFILSSKKLLLSDSGFYLCAWSLPGHAAFYGYTFGSGTRLTVV.

A few counts support this clone. The junction departs from germline at one end; a sequencing error may be responsible. This chain connects TRBV28 to TRBJ1-2; 7 nucleotides align to TRBD1. The CDR3 is 15 residues long. Germline V gene lookup returns CDR1 MDHEN and CDR2 SYDVKM. This CDR3 reads CASSFRGQHNYCYTF. The DNA of the CDR3 is TGTGCCAGCAGTTTTCGGGGACAGCATAACTATTGCTACACCTTC.

J is TRBJ1-3 and V is TRBV20-1; possible D gene TRBD1, 5 bases. V gave up 1 base and J gave up 0 bases, with 10 bases separating them. CDR1 is DFQATT, CDR2 SNEGSKA, per germline (reference sequence). This CDR3 spans 15 amino acids. The CDR3 spells CSARGEGNSGNTIYF. The CDR3 nucleotides read TGCAGTGCTAGAGGTGAGGGGAACTCTGGAAACACCATATATTTT.

This chain joins TRBV4-2 and TRBJ2-3; TRBD2 aligns across 7 bases. The CDR3 length is 16 residues. V lost 2 bases and J lost 2; bases outside the gene matches: 7. Germline CDR1 reads LGHNA; CDR2 reads YNFKEQ. CDR3 DNA sequence: TGTGCCAGCAGCCAATATCCGCGGGGGAACACAGATACGCAGTATTTT. It translates to CASSQYPRGNTDTQYF.

By its share, this clone is medium-sized. The genes are TRBV19 and TRBJ2-3, with D possibly being TRBD2 (6 bases). The V and J ends lost 1 base and 3 bases respectively, with 11 bases between them. This CDR3 spans 15 amino acids. Germline lookup yields CDR1 LNHDA and CDR2 SQIVND (reference sequence). DNA for the CDR3: TGTGCCAGTAGTATAGGTTCTAGCGTGACAGATACGCAGTATTTT. Translated, it gives CASSIGSSVTDTQYF.

Details on this clone: At one of its ends the junction is not consistent with the germline gene, which may arise from a read error. The rearrangement joins TRBV6-1 to TRBJ2-5; 10 bases align to TRBD2. CDR1 is MNHNS and CDR2 is SASEGT in the germline V gene. This CDR3 is 14 amino acids long. In DNA, the CDR3 is TGCGCCAGCAGTGCTAGCGGGAGTACAGAGACCCAGTACTTC. Translated, it gives CASSASGSTETQYF.

This clone showed up many times. V is TRBV3-1 and J is TRBJ2-5; D might be TRBD1 or TRBD2, each matching 5 bases. V gave up 0 bases and J gave up 6 bases, with 14 bases separating them. CDR1 is LGHDT and CDR2 is YNNKEL in the germline V gene (reference sequence). The CDR3 sequence is 15 residues long. CDR3 sequence: CASSQDSWGWKTQYF. The CDR3 DNA follows: TGTGCCAGCAGCCAAGATTCATGGGGGTGGAAGACCCAGTACTTC.

This clone was detected many times. The chain employs TRBV3-1 and TRBJ1-4; D remains ambiguous. The CDR3 extends over 16 amino acids. Trimming removed 0 bases from V and 3 bases from J, with 11 bases in between. Germline CDR1 and CDR2: LGHDT and YNNKEL (reference sequence). This CDR3 is CASSQEVGLANEKLFF. CDR3 sequence (DNA): TGTGCCAGCAGCCAAGAAGTAGGGCTGGCTAATGAAAAACTGTTTTTT.